The clone carrying this T cell receptor beta chain appeared a few times. A single record per CDR3 protein comes from TCRdb applying MiXCR to the 5' RACE reads. The sample contains under 200,000 distinct CDR3 sequences, more than 9% of which appear only once. CDR1 is SGDLS, CDR2 YYNGEE, per germline. The CDR3 sequence is 16 residues long. The junction had 7 bases not matched to a gene; V was cut back by 4 bases and J by 1 base. This specimen belongs to a study of CD8 T cells in ankylosing spondylitis. The source is a male donor with ankylosing spondylitis or in good health (not recorded which). Material: blood, either unsorted or a sorted T cell fraction (not recorded which). This chain connects TRBV9 to TRBJ2-1; 8 nucleotides agree with TRBD2. As DNA, the CDR3 is TGTGCCAGCAGCTTCCGCGGGGGGCGGTCCTACAATGAGCAGTTCTTC. As protein: CASSFRGGRSYNEQFF.